Below, one T cell receptor (beta chain) is given with its context. No antigen is known for it. The record originates from a study of beta chain features in type 1 diabetes. Broader study findings: In cDNA sequencing, cells with high TCR expression could be over-represented.

J gave up 7 bases and V 0 bases, and 10 bases lay outside the gene matches. Germline CDR1 reads ENHRY; CDR2 reads SYGVKD. CDR3 length equals 16 residues. TCRB transcripts that were expressed got sequenced, as all of the isolated RNA had been reverse transcribed. Clones were sequenced by immunoSEQ multiplex PCR, and TCRdb holds only the in-frame ones, with some missing. The sample carries 900,000 or so clones, roughly 15% recorded once. The rearrangement links TRBV10-3 to TRBJ2-5; 8 bases map to TRBD1. Specimen: naive CD4+ T cells from blood. This TCR came from a woman under 30 in good health. The CDR3 sequence is CAISESLGQAHGTQYF. DNA for the CDR3: TGTGCCATCAGTGAGTCGTTGGGACAGGCTCATGGGACCCAGTACTTC.